This TCR beta chain was found in a study of blood T cell repertoires in COVID-19 (dated by TCRdb to the early 2020s). For the wider study: Samples from collaborators originated in the United States, Italy and Spain and spanned both the acute and convalescent phases of COVID-19. The prospective study material was composed of cDNA or gDNA derived from T cells, B-cell-depleted T cells, or PBMCs. Deeply sampled blood TCRbeta repertoires from subjects exposed to, actively infected with, or recovered from COVID-19 were included in the dataset. The repertoires were released in a freely available public database meant as a resource for research on the immune response to SARS-CoV-2. The samples were drawn from two sources: the first 160 participants of the ongoing ImmuneRACE study, and 950 to 1,500 subjects contributed by 6 global collaborators. The sample metadata nearly always contained a de-identified subject ID, COVID-19 status, age in years and sex. Where HLA class I and class II types were available, the types were taken from metadata supplied by the sample provider, not from assay-based typing. Broad study findings and their caveats: The amount of clinical and demographic metadata varied by source and participant and was provided uncurated.

With respect to this clone: This clone's antigen is unknown. Base qualities are missing; no much larger clone stands one base away.

The immunoSEQ Assay, a bias-controlled multiplex PCR, was used to amplify TCRbeta CDR3 regions from genomic DNA. The study's own analysis went as follows. The number of nucleated cells in each sample was estimated from the amplification of reference gene primers within the assay. To quantify the absolute abundance of each unique TCRbeta CDR3 rearrangement, sequence reads were collapsed and filtered. For each sample, productive Simpson clonality was calculated as the square root of Simpson's diversity index over productive rearrangements. TCRdb obtained this table from immuneACCESS and retained in-frame rearrangements with V and J assigned. These tables miss some clones; where compared with another copy, unresolved V genes account for less than half of the shortfall, and the remainder is unexplained. The V and J calls and clone size were taken over from that table, and D and trimming were inferred from the DNA. Present in this sample are fewer than 100,000 clones, over 75% of which were seen just once. The top ten constitute approximately 7.4% of the sample.

Including the terminal cysteine and phenylalanine, the CDR3 comprises 15 residues. Only the CDR3 region is kept as DNA, spanning 45 bases read in frame from base 1. V and J lose 4 bases and 0 bases, and a span of 14 bases separates them. From a lookup of the germline V gene, CDR1 and CDR2 are SQVTM and ANQGSEA. Collaborating institutions collected whole blood in K2EDTA tubes following their own protocols. For TCRbeta analysis, collaborator samples were shipped as frozen whole blood, as isolated PBMCs, or as DNA extracted from either sample type. The receptor's source is a human donor with acute or convalescent COVID-19. The donor label of this sample is uncertain. The chain was built from TRBV29-1 and TRBJ2-3; confidence is insufficient to name the D gene. The sequenced sample was peripheral blood. The CDR3 sequence is CSVVLFGPSTDTQYF. DNA sequence: TGCAGCGTTGTCCTTTTTGGCCCAAGCACAGATACGCAGTATTTT.